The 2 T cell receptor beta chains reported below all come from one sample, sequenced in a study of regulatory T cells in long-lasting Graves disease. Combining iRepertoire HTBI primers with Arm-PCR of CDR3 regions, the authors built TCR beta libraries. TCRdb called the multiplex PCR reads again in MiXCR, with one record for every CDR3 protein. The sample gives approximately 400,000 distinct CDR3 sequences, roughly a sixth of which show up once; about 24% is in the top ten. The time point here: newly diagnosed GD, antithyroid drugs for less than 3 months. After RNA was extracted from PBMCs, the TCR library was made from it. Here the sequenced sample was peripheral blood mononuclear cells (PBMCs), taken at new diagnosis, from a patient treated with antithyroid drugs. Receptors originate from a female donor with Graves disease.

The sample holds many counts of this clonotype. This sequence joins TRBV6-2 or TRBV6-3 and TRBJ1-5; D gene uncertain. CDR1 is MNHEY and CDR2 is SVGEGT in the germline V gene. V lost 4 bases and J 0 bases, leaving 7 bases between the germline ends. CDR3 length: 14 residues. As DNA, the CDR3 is TGTGCCAGCAGTTCCCAGGTTAGCAATCAGCCCCAGCATTTT. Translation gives CASSSQVSNQPQHF.

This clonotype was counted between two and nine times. CDR3 DNA: TGCGCCAGCAGCCAAGAGGAGGGACAGAACACTGAAGCTTTCTTT. Translated: CASSQEEGQNTEAFF. The rearrangement uses TRBV4-1 and TRBJ1-1; D perhaps matches TRBD1 (6 bases). Trimming stripped 0 bases from V and 1 base from J, with 9 bases between. Germline values: CDR1 MGHRA, CDR2 YSYEKL. CDR3 length equals 15 residues.